The source of this T cell receptor (beta chain) is a study of blood T cell repertoires in COVID-19. Study background: The origin of the acute and convalescent COVID-19 samples was the United States, Italy and Spain. The cDNA or gDNA used as material had been derived from T cells, B-cell-depleted T cells, or PBMCs.

The CDR3 loop spans 15 amino acids. Germline lookup yields CDR1 SNHLY and CDR2 FYNNEI. Trimming removed 0 bases from V and 4 bases from J; junction bases left unmatched: 4. Measured with immunoSEQ multiplex PCR; TCRdb has only the in-frame clones, and not every one. Of under 200,000 clones in the sample, approximately 90% were seen once. The chain couples TRBV2 to TRBJ1-1; 8 nucleotides agree with TRBD1. Sequencing used peripheral blood. The receptor's source is a man in his forties or fifties with active or convalescent COVID-19. The CDR3 nucleotides read TGTGCCAGCAGTGAAGCGAACAGGGGGGGCACTGAAGCTTTCTTT. This gives the protein CASSEANRGGTEAFF.